The 27 T cell receptor beta chains in this list originate from one sample, sequenced in a study of CD8 T cells in ankylosing spondylitis. TCRdb itself ran the 5' RACE reads through MiXCR, one entry per CDR3 protein. In the table there are some 250,000 distinct CDR3 sequences, around 9.2% of which are singletons. Input material: blood, either unsorted or a sorted T cell fraction (not recorded which). These receptors originate from a male donor with ankylosing spondylitis or in good health (not recorded which).

The chain employs TRBV6-1 and TRBJ2-7; TRBD2 aligns across 10 bases. CDR1 is MNHNS and CDR2 is SASEGT in the germline V gene. V lost 7 bases and J lost 4; bases outside the gene matches: 10. The CDR3 extends over 15 amino acids. The CDR3 bases are TGTGCCAGCATCGAATCTAGCGGGAGACAGTACGAGCAGTACTTC. Its protein product is CASIESSGRQYEQYF.

This clonotype was seen many times. V is TRBV4-2 and J is TRBJ2-7, with TRBD1 matching 9 bases. With V trimmed by 4 bases and J by 6 bases, 10 bases remained unmatched. Germline V lookup: CDR1 LGHNA, CDR2 YNFKEQ. The CDR3 spans 15 residues. CDR3: CASSRDDRGVTEQYF. In DNA form, the CDR3 reads TGTGCCAGCAGCCGGGATGACAGGGGGGTAACCGAGCAGTACTTC.

In its sample, this clonotype was seen many times. The chain uses TRBV7-2 and TRBJ2-7; perhaps TRBD1 as D (6 bases). This CDR3 comprises 15 residues. V was shortened by 4 bases and J by 5 bases, with 18 bases between the two germline ends. Germline loops: CDR1 SGHTA, CDR2 FQGNSA. The CDR3 loop is CASSSPWQGTDEQYF. CDR3 nucleotides: TGTGCCAGCAGCTCCCCATGGCAGGGGACCGACGAGCAGTACTTC.

This clonotype came up many times. The chain is built from TRBV6-2 or TRBV6-3 and TRBJ2-7, with TRBD1 matching over 11 bases. Per germline, CDR1 MNHEY and CDR2 SVGEGT. The CDR3 consists of 21 residues. With V trimmed by 2 bases and J by 2 bases, 20 bases remained unmatched. In DNA form, the CDR3 reads TGTGCCAGCAGTTACCCCTTACACTGGACAGGGGGCGACCTCATGGCCTACGAGCAGTACTTC. Translation: CASSYPLHWTGGDLMAYEQYF.

This clonotype was observed at least ten times. The chain recombines TRBV12-3 or TRBV12-4 with TRBJ1-1; D is unresolved. The CDR3 runs to 13 residues. With 2 bases removed from V and 1 base from J, the gap between germline ends came to 5 bases. The CDR3, as DNA: TGTGCCAGCAGTTTACGGGAGAACACTGAAGCTTTCTTT. Its protein is CASSLRENTEAFF.

In its sample, this clonotype was seen many times. The chain carries TRBV4-3 and TRBJ1-2; 8 positions match TRBD1. CDR1 and CDR2 from the germline V gene are LGHNA and YSLEER. The length of the CDR3 is 16 residues. The ends lost 0 bases at V and 0 bases at J; junction bases unmatched: 3. This CDR3 is CASSQDLRGPNYGYTF. The CDR3 DNA sequence: TGCGCCAGCAGCCAAGATCTCAGGGGGCCTAACTATGGCTACACCTTC.

At least ten counts were recorded for this clonotype. CDR3 loop: CASSPPPRTDTQYF. DNA for the CDR3: TGTGCCAGCAGCCCACCGCCGCGCACAGATACGCAGTATTTT. J is TRBJ2-3 and V is TRBV7-9; D not certain. Germline CDR1 and CDR2: SEHNR and FQNEAQ (reference sequence). This CDR3 spans 14 amino acids. Trimming left V 5 bases short and J 1 base short, with 10 bases between.

There are many counts of this clonotype. The rearrangement uses TRBV7-3 and TRBJ2-3; the D is unclear. Per the germline V gene, CDR1 is SGHTA and CDR2 is FQGTGA. V lost 2 bases, J lost 4 bases, and 7 bases lay in between. The CDR3 length is 13 residues. CDR3 sequence: CASSLWGSDTQYF. In DNA form, the CDR3 reads TGTGCCAGCAGCTTATGGGGTTCAGATACGCAGTATTTT.

This clonotype was observed many times. The V and J genes are TRBV7-2 and TRBJ2-7; a weak D match, TRBD2 (5 bases). Germline CDR1 SGHTA, CDR2 FQGNSA. V was clipped by 3 bases and J by 0 bases, with 9 bases between them. The CDR3 runs 14 residues. DNA of the CDR3: TGTGCCAGCAGCTTCCAGGCGGGCTCCTACGAGCAGTACTTC. This codes for CASSFQAGSYEQYF.

This clonotype was observed a few times. The chain carries TRBV5-1 and TRBJ1-2; D might be TRBD1 (5 bases). The ends were cut back, 4 bases at V and 7 bases at J, with 17 bases in the middle. Germline V gene sequence: CDR1 SGHRS, CDR2 YFSETQ. The CDR3 is 14 residues long. The CDR3 reads CASSADSVWGGYTF. CDR3 nucleotides: TGCGCCAGCAGCGCTGACAGTGTTTGGGGTGGCTACACCTTC. Full variable domain (missing parts from reference TRBV5-1 and TRBJ1-2): KAGVTQTPRYLIKTRGQQVTLSCSPISGHRSVSWYQQTPGQGLQFLFEYFSETQRNKGNFPGRFSGRQFSNSRSEMNVSTLELGDSALYLCASSADSVWGGYTFGSGTRLTVV.

This clonotype was seen at least ten times. The rearrangement uses TRBV24-1 and TRBJ1-5; maybe TRBD1 (6 bases). V lost 4 bases and J lost 2, with 8 bases in between. Germline V CDR1 and CDR2: KGHDR, SFDVKD. The CDR3 totals 14 residues. The CDR3 DNA follows: TGTGCCACCAGTGAACGGACAGGCAATCAGCCCCAGCATTTT. Protein product: CATSERTGNQPQHF.

This clonotype was seen only a few times. The rearrangement joins TRBV9 to TRBJ1-4; D is undetermined. CDR3 length: 15 amino acids. Per the germline V gene, CDR1 is SGDLS and CDR2 is YYNGEE. Trimming took 0 bases from V and 4 from J, leaving 10 bases between them. This chain's CDR3 is CASSVGAHDNEKLFF. CDR3 sequence (DNA): TGTGCCAGCAGCGTAGGAGCTCACGATAATGAAAAACTGTTTTTT.

This clonotype was detected many times. The V gene is TRBV21-1, the J gene TRBJ2-3; TRBD1 is the table's D call and was not checked against the DNA. TRBV21-1 corresponds to a pseudogene. There are 16 residues in the CDR3. CDR3 loop: CASSTSTRDGVDTQYF. The CDR3 DNA sequence: TGTGCCAGCAGCACCTCGACCCGGGACGGGGTGGATACGCAGTATTTT.

This clonotype was seen a handful of times. The chain's CDR3 is CASSLGAWGEQYF. As DNA, the CDR3 is TGTGCCAGCAGCTTAGGGGCGTGGGGCGAGCAGTACTTC. The chain couples TRBV13 to TRBJ2-7; D remains unclear. The length of the CDR3 is 13 residues. V gave up 0 bases and J gave up 6 bases, with 9 bases separating them. Germline loops: CDR1 PRHDT, CDR2 FYEKMQ (reference sequence).

This clonotype was recorded many times. The rearrangement uses TRBV2 and TRBJ2-1, with D unclear. The germline gives CDR1 SNHLY, CDR2 FYNNEI. CDR3 length equals 13 residues. V shed 8 bases and J shed 12 bases, with 20 bases lying between them. CDR3 sequence: CASSGPQGAVQFF. CDR3 DNA: TGTGCCAGCTCAGGCCCCCAAGGAGCAGTGCAGTTCTTC.

The V gene is TRBV6-1, the J gene TRBJ2-3, with a tentative D call TRBD2 (6 bases). Germline CDR1 MNHNS, CDR2 SASEGT. The CDR3 contains 16 residues. V gave up 5 bases and J gave up 0 bases, with 15 bases separating them. DNA for the CDR3: TGTGCCAGCAGTAAAGGGGAGGCGGGAAGCACAGATACGCAGTATTTT. This sequence encodes CASSKGEAGSTDTQYF.

This clonotype was observed many times. The chain uses TRBV5-1 and TRBJ2-7; a possible D gene is TRBD1 (7 bases). The CDR3 runs 15 residues. V gave up 0 bases and J gave up 2 bases, with 12 bases separating them. Germline CDR1 SGHRS, CDR2 YFSETQ. The CDR3 spells CASSLAAGQTYEQYF. CDR3 coding DNA: TGCGCCAGCAGCTTGGCCGCGGGACAGACCTACGAGCAGTACTTC. Variable domain in full (rest from reference TRBV5-1 and TRBJ2-7): KAGVTQTPRYLIKTRGQQVTLSCSPISGHRSVSWYQQTPGQGLQFLFEYFSETQRNKGNFPGRFSGRQFSNSRSEMNVSTLELGDSALYLCASSLAAGQTYEQYFGPGTRLTVT.

For this clonotype: A read error is possible here, since a much larger clone lies one base away. The chain couples TRBV7-9 to TRBJ1-1, with D tentatively TRBD1 (5 bases). CDR1 SEHNR and CDR2 FQNEAQ come from the germline V gene (reference sequence). This CDR3 comprises 14 residues. CDR3 protein: CASSLKGPNPEAFF. The DNA for the CDR3 is TGTGCCAGCAGCTTGAAGGGGCCGAACCCTGAAGCTTTCTTT.

This clonotype was counted at least ten times. The chain has TRBV7-9 and TRBJ1-4, with 9 positions matching TRBD1. The V gene end was trimmed by 0 bases and the J gene end by 6 bases; junction bases not matched to a gene: 5. Per germline, CDR1 SEHNR and CDR2 FQNEAQ (reference sequence). The CDR3 is made up of 16 amino acids. The CDR3 loop is CASSLAYGDRDEKLFF. The CDR3 nucleotides read TGTGCCAGCAGCTTAGCGTACGGGGACAGGGATGAAAAACTGTTTTTT.

This clonotype was detected many times. The rearrangement links TRBV13 to TRBJ2-7; D possibly corresponds to TRBD1 (5 bases). V shed 3 bases and J shed 2 bases, with 11 bases lying between them. Germline-derived CDR1 and CDR2 are PRHDT and FYEKMQ (reference sequence). The CDR3 contains 14 residues. Here the CDR3 reads CASSFPGMPYEQYF. The CDR3 DNA is TGTGCCAGCAGCTTCCCAGGGATGCCCTACGAGCAGTACTTC. The whole variable domain, filled in from reference TRBV13 and TRBJ2-7, reads AAGVIQSPRHLIKEKRETATLKCYPIPRHDTVYWYQQGPGQDPQFLISFYEKMQSDKGSIPDRFSAQQFSDYHSELNMSSLELGDSALYFCASSFPGMPYEQYFGPGTRLTVT.

This clonotype was counted at least ten times. The gene calls are TRBV20-1 and TRBJ1-6; D gene ambiguous. The CDR3 length is 13 residues. Trimming removed 3 bases at V and 14 bases at J, with 17 bases between. The germline CDR1 and CDR2 sequences are DFQATT and SNEGSKA (reference sequence). DNA of the CDR3: TGCAGTGCTAGTACTTCTATAATTGGGACCCTCCACTTT. Translation gives CSASTSIIGTLHF.

This clonotype was recorded many times. J is TRBJ1-3 and V is TRBV5-1; tentatively, D is TRBD1 (5 bases). V lost 8 bases and J lost 0, with 15 bases in between. CDR1 is SGHRS and CDR2 is YFSETQ in the germline V gene. This CDR3 spans 15 amino acids. In nucleotides, the CDR3 is TGCGCCAGTATGCAGGGATCGATCTCTGGAAACACCATATATTTT. It encodes CASMQGSISGNTIYF.

This clonotype was observed a handful of times. V and J are TRBV4-3 and TRBJ2-7, with 8 bases that match TRBD2. The trim removed 0 bases at V and 4 bases at J, leaving 8 bases unmatched. Germline values: CDR1 LGHNA, CDR2 YSLEER. The CDR3 is made up of 16 amino acids. CDR3 DNA sequence: TGCGCCAGCAGCCAAGAGGTGGGGACGGGGGGGTACGAGCAGTACTTC. Translation: CASSQEVGTGGYEQYF.

There are many counts of this clonotype. This rearrangement joins TRBV20-1 to TRBJ2-1; 11 bases align to TRBD2. Germline V gene data show CDR1 as DFQATT and CDR2 as SNEGSKA (reference sequence). The CDR3 totals 18 residues. The V and J ends lost 0 bases and 2 bases, in that order; junction bases with no gene match: 9. The chain's CDR3 is CSARDPTSGRAPYNEQFF. The CDR3 DNA is TGCAGTGCTAGAGATCCAACTAGCGGGAGAGCCCCCTACAATGAGCAGTTCTTC.

This clonotype was picked up a small number of times. The chain links TRBV24-1 to TRBJ2-7, with D possibly TRBD2 on 6 matching bases. Trimming pared 3 bases from V and 4 bases from J, leaving 18 bases between. CDR3 length: 16 residues. Germline V gives CDR1 KGHDR, CDR2 SFDVKD. Written as DNA, the CDR3 is TGTGCCACCAGTGATCCTGGGACTTCTTCTAGTTACGAGCAGTACTTC. Its translation: CATSDPGTSSSYEQYF.

In this sample, this clonotype turned up many times. The genes are TRBV7-2 and TRBJ2-7; 10 positions agree with TRBD2. There are 16 residues in the CDR3. Trimming took 0 bases from V and 5 from J; bases not matched to a gene: 7. Germline assignment: CDR1 SGHTA and CDR2 FQGNSA. The CDR3 reads CASSLAGASGSHEQYF. The CDR3 nucleotides read TGTGCCAGCAGCTTAGCTGGAGCTAGCGGGAGCCACGAGCAGTACTTC.

This clonotype was detected ten times or more. The chain uses TRBV20-1 and TRBJ2-7; 7 bases map to TRBD2. The junction had 10 bases not matched to a gene; V was cut back by 3 bases and J by 2 bases. In germline, CDR1 is DFQATT, CDR2 SNEGSKA (reference sequence). CDR3 length: 15 amino acids. The chain's CDR3 is CSASGPAGLTYEQYF. The DNA of the CDR3 is TGCAGTGCTAGCGGCCCCGCGGGACTAACCTACGAGCAGTACTTC.